This entry lists 17 T cell receptor beta chains sequenced from one sample in a study of blood T cell repertoires in COVID-19. The table came from immunoSEQ multiplex PCR; TCRdb's copy has only in-frame clones and leaves some out. The table lists about 350,000 clones, 87% of them singletons, with more than 5% in the top ten. The sample consisted of peripheral blood. These receptor sequences come from a woman in her forties or fifties with COVID-19, enrolled during active disease.

The chain joins TRBV30 to TRBJ1-1; 7 bases fit TRBD1. This CDR3 comprises 12 residues. Unmatched junction bases numbered 4, after V lost 5 bases and J lost 4 bases. CDR1 GTSNPN and CDR2 SVGIG come from the germline V gene (reference sequence). Here the CDR3 DNA reads TGTGCCTGGTTAGGGGGCAGCACTGAAGCTTTCTTT. This gives the protein CAWLGGSTEAFF.

The chain recombines TRBV7-9 with TRBJ1-2; tentative D call: TRBD1 (5 bases). V lost 5 bases to trimming and J lost 5 bases, with 12 bases between them. CDR1 is SEHNR and CDR2 is FQNEAQ in the germline V gene (reference sequence). This CDR3 is built from 13 residues. The CDR3 DNA is TGTGCCAGCAGCAACGCGGGGGGGTATGGCTACACCTTC. Protein: CASSNAGGYGYTF. The complete variable domain, with remaining parts taken from reference TRBV7-9 and TRBJ1-2, reads DTGVSQNPRHKITKRGQNVTFRCDPISEHNRLYWYRQTLGQGPEFLTYFQNEAQLEKSRLLSDRFSAERPKGSFSTLEIQRTEQGDSAMYLCASSNAGGYGYTFGSGTRLTVV.

This clone has just one count. The chain couples TRBV4-2 to TRBJ2-2, with 8 bases fitting TRBD2. The CDR3 totals 15 residues. V was pared by 0 bases and J by 6 bases, with 3 bases of the junction left unmatched. Germline V gene data show CDR1 as LGHNA and CDR2 as YNFKEQ. The CDR3 loop reads CASSQERRGAGELFF. The CDR3, as DNA: TGTGCCAGCAGCCAAGAAAGGCGGGGGGCCGGGGAGCTGTTTTTT.

The chain has TRBV2 and TRBJ1-1; unclear D gene. The germline gives CDR1 SNHLY, CDR2 FYNNEI. The CDR3 sequence is 14 residues long. Between the trimmed V and J ends, which lost 1 base and 7 bases, there was a span of 13 bases. CDR3: CASSEDSVTSEAFF. In DNA, the CDR3 is TGTGCCAGCAGTGAAGACAGCGTAACTAGTGAAGCTTTCTTT.

The chain uses TRBV19 and TRBJ2-3; 8 bases agree with TRBD1. Germline CDR1 and CDR2: LNHDA and SQIVND (reference sequence). The CDR3 is 15 amino acids. Trimming took 10 bases from V and 4 from J; bases not matched to a gene: 13. The CDR3 loop reads CATTPGQGFPDTQYF. CDR3 in DNA: TGTGCCACCACACCCGGACAGGGTTTTCCAGATACGCAGTATTTT.

The chain recombines TRBV7-6 with TRBJ1-1; 9 bases map to TRBD1. V gave up 5 bases and J gave up 2 bases; unmatched junction bases: 3. CDR3 length equals 14 residues. Germline CDR1 and CDR2: SGHVS and FNYEAQ. CDR3 coding DNA: TGTGCCAGCAGCCGGGGACAGGGAAACACTGAAGCTTTCTTT. It specifies CASSRGQGNTEAFF.

The chain recombines TRBV6-5 with TRBJ2-1; 7 bases align to TRBD1. This CDR3 has 16 amino acids. In germline, CDR1 is MNHEY, CDR2 SVGAGI. The ends lost 4 bases at V and 3 bases at J; junction bases unmatched: 9. The CDR3 region has the DNA TGTGCCAGCAGTTCAGGCGGACAGGTCTTCTACAATGAGCAGTTCTTC. Encoded protein: CASSSGGQVFYNEQFF.

This rearrangement joins TRBV30 to TRBJ1-1; TRBD1 matches at 9 bases. V was clipped by 6 bases and J by 0 bases; unmatched bases: 5. CDR3 length equals 14 residues. Germline CDR1 reads GTSNPN; CDR2 reads SVGIG (reference sequence). The CDR3 region has the DNA TGTGCCTGCCAACACAGGGGGCTGAACACTGAAGCTTTCTTT. Translation gives CACQHRGLNTEAFF.

Concerning this clone: Other DNA sequences of this sample code for an identical CDR3. This rearrangement joins TRBV18 to TRBJ2-5; tentatively, D is TRBD2 (5 bases). Germline CDR1 KGHSH, CDR2 LQKENI. This CDR3 spans 12 amino acids. V was shortened by 2 bases and J by 5 bases, with 6 bases between the two germline ends. The CDR3 nucleotides read TGTGCCAGCTCACCAGGGGAGGAGACCCAGTACTTC. The encoded protein is CASSPGEETQYF.

V and J are TRBV7-2 and TRBJ2-7, with TRBD2 matching over 10 bases. The CDR3 has 15 residues. J gave up 4 bases and V 4 bases, and 7 bases lay outside the gene matches. The V gene's germline CDR1 is SGHTA and CDR2 FQGNSA. The CDR3 spells CASSSGLAAGYEQYF. CDR3 sequence (DNA): TGTGCCAGCAGCTCCGGACTAGCGGCCGGGTACGAGCAGTACTTC. Full variable domain (rest looked up from reference TRBV7-2 and TRBJ2-7): GAGVSQSPSNKVTEKGKDVELRCDPISGHTALYWYRQSLGQGLEFLIYFQGNSAPDKSGLPSDRFSAERTGGSVSTLTIQRTQQEDSAVYLCASSSGLAAGYEQYFGPGTRLTVT.

The chain recombines TRBV27 with TRBJ2-5; 9 bases are shared with TRBD1. Trimming at V came to 10 bases and at J to 3 bases, leaving 9 bases not matched to a gene. Germline assignment: CDR1 MNHEY and CDR2 SMNVEV (reference sequence). CDR3 length equals 14 residues. The CDR3 protein is CATRPWTGEETQYF. In DNA, the CDR3 is TGTGCCACCCGACCCTGGACAGGGGAAGAGACCCAGTACTTC.

The chain employs TRBV5-4 and TRBJ2-7; D is possibly TRBD2 (6 bases). V was shortened by 4 bases and J by 5 bases, with 16 bases between the two germline ends. The CDR3 totals 14 residues. Germline CDR1 is SGHNT and CDR2 is YYREEE (reference sequence). CDR3 sequence (DNA): TGTGCCAGCAGCCCGGGGACTGCCCTTCACGAGCAGTACTTC. It codes for CASSPGTALHEQYF.

The gene calls are TRBV20-1 and TRBJ2-3; the D is unclear. Germline values: CDR1 DFQATT, CDR2 SNEGSKA (reference sequence). This CDR3 is 11 amino acids long. Trimming stripped 0 bases from V and 6 bases from J, with 4 bases between. CDR3 DNA: TGCAGTGCTAGAGATCTCGATACGCAGTATTTT. Protein product: CSARDLDTQYF.

The chain couples TRBV5-5 to TRBJ1-3, with unresolved D. Germline values: CDR1 SGHKS, CDR2 YYEKEE (reference sequence). V was pared by 0 bases and J by 1 base, with 17 bases between. The CDR3 covers 18 residues. The CDR3 reads CASSLAVRYSGSGNTIYF. CDR3 in DNA: TGTGCCAGCAGCTTGGCCGTCAGATACAGCGGATCTGGAAACACCATATATTTT.

The J gene is TRBJ2-7, the V gene TRBV27, with TRBD2 matching 10 bases. The germline V gene encodes CDR1 MNHEY and CDR2 SMNVEV (reference sequence). This CDR3 has 15 residues. Trimming removed 4 bases from V and 2 bases from J; junction bases left unmatched: 5. The CDR3 DNA reads TGTGCCAGCAGTTCTAGCGGGAGACCCCCCTACGAGCAGTACTTC. This sequence encodes CASSSSGRPPYEQYF.

The J gene is TRBJ2-7, the V gene TRBV11-2; TRBD1 matches 10 bases. CDR1 is SGHAT, CDR2 FQNNGV, per germline. The CDR3 spans 18 residues. Losses at the gene ends were 5 bases for V and 6 bases for J; bases not matched to a gene: 19. CDR3 region: CASSQGDLLWDRGAEQYF. The CDR3, as DNA: TGTGCCAGCAGCCAAGGGGACCTTCTGTGGGACAGGGGCGCCGAGCAGTACTTC.

This chain joins TRBV29-1 and TRBJ1-3; D remains ambiguous. This CDR3 has 14 amino acids. Germline-derived CDR1 and CDR2 are SQVTM and ANQGSEA. Trimming left V 1 base short and J 0 bases short, with 7 bases between. CDR3 protein: CSVEGYNSGNTIYF. CDR3 nucleotides: TGCAGCGTTGAAGGATACAACTCTGGAAACACCATATATTTT.